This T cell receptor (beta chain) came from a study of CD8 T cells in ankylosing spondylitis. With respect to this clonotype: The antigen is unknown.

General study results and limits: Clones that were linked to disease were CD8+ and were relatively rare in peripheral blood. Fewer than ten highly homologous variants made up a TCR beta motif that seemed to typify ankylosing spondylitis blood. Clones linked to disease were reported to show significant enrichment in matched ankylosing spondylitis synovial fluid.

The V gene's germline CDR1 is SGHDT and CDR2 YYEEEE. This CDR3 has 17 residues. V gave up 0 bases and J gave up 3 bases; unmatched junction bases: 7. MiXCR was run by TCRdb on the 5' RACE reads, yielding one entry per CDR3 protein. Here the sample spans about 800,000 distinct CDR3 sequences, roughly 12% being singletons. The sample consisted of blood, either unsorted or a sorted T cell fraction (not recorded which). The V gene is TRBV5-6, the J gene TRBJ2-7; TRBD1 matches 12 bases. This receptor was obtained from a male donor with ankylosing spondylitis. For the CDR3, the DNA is TGTGCCAGCAGCTTGGGGGCCGGGACAGGGGGCATCTACGAGCAGTACTTC. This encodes CASSLGAGTGGIYEQYF.